This is a list of T cell receptor beta chains from one sample in a study of blood T cell repertoires in COVID-19. Sequencing was performed with immunoSEQ multiplex PCR; in TCRdb, only in-frame clones are kept and a portion is missing. The profile covers some 130,000 clones, with about 88% appearing a single time and 4% to 5% taken by the ten largest. Specimen: peripheral blood. Receptors originate from a man aged 55 to 70 with COVID-19, enrolled during active disease. CDR3s include the opening cysteine and the closing phenylalanine or tryptophan. A D gene is named only where the DNA matches it firmly. Part of the rows lack a size; the others show once, few, many or a class for expanded clones.

NA | TRBJ1-2 | TRBV19 | TRBD1 | CASSLRRTGAYGYTF | TGTGCCAGTAGTCTTCGAAGGACAGGGGCGTATGGCTACACCTTC
NA | TRBJ2-1 | TRBV6-4 | TRBD1 | CASSPNRDRVGDEQFF | TGTGCCAGCAGTCCGAACCGGGACAGGGTAGGCGATGAGCAGTTCTTC
NA | TRBJ1-1 | TRBV7-2 | NA | CASSTSPGQNTEAFF | TGTGCCAGCAGCACTTCCCCGGGACAGAACACTGAAGCTTTCTTT
NA | TRBJ2-2 | TRBV6-6 | TRBD1 | CASSSRTGGTGELFF | TGTGCCAGCAGTTCCCGGACAGGGGGAACCGGGGAGCTGTTTTTT
NA | TRBJ2-1 | TRBV19 | TRBD2 | CASSIDITSGSSEQFF | TGTGCCAGTAGTATAGATATTACTAGCGGATCGAGTGAGCAGTTCTTC
NA | TRBJ2-5 | TRBV5-6 | NA | CASSLRQGLQETQYF | TGTGCCAGCAGCTTGAGGCAGGGACTCCAAGAGACCCAGTACTTC
NA | TRBJ1-5 | TRBV28 | TRBD1 | CASSLSKRGRNQPQHF | TGTGCCAGCAGTTTATCAAAAAGGGGGCGAAATCAGCCCCAGCATTTT
NA | TRBJ2-1 | TRBV5-4 | TRBD1 | CASSLRGTGGNEQFF | TGTGCCAGCAGCTTGCGAGGGACAGGGGGTAATGAGCAGTTCTTC
NA | TRBJ1-2 | TRBV30 | NA | CAWSRQENYGYTF | TGTGCCTGGTCTCGACAGGAGAACTATGGCTACACCTTC
NA | TRBJ1-1 | TRBV19 | NA | CASSIRQNSYMNTEAFF | TGTGCCAGTAGTATCCGCCAGAATTCTTACATGAACACTGAAGCTTTCTTT
NA | TRBJ1-4 | TRBV6-2/TRBV6-3 | NA | CASTPGRGEKLFF | TGTGCCAGCACCCCGGGCCGGGGGGAAAAACTGTTTTTT
once | TRBJ1-5 | TRBV12-5 | NA | CASGLETRVFEPQHF | TGTGCTAGTGGTTTGGAAACGAGGGTATTTGAGCCCCAGCATTTT
NA | TRBJ1-1 | TRBV18 | NA | CASSIDRIYTEAFF | TGTGCCAGCTCAATTGACAGAATTTACACTGAAGCTTTCTTT
NA | TRBJ1-5 | TRBV2 | NA | CASNGGESYSNQPQHF | TGTGCCAGCAACGGGGGGGAATCCTATAGCAATCAGCCCCAGCATTTT
NA | TRBJ2-3 | TRBV9 | NA | CASSPQQGPDTQYF | TGTGCCAGCAGCCCCCAGCAGGGCCCAGATACGCAGTATTTT